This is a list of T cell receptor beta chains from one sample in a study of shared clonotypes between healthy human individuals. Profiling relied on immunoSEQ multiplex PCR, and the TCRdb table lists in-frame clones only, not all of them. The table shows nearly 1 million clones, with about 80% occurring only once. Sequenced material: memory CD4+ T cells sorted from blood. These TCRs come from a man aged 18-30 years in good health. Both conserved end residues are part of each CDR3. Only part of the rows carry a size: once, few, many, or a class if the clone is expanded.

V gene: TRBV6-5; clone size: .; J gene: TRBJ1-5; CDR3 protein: CASSRGYSNQPQHF
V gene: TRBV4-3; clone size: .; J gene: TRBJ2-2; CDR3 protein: CASSQDYGLAGGRYTGELFF
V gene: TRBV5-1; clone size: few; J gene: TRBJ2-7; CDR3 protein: CASRARDGPYEQYF
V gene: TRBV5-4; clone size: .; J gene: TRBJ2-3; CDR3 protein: CASSLFGLASTDTQYF
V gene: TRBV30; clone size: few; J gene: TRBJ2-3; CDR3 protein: CAWTKDSSSTDTQYF
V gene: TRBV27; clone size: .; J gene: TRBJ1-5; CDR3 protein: CASSWTDNQPQHF
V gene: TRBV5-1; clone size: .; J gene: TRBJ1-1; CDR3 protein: CASSRTDISSEAFF
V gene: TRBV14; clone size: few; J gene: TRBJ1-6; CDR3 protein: CASSQEARVAPHF
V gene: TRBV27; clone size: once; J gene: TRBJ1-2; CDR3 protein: CASSRLGTVANYGYTF
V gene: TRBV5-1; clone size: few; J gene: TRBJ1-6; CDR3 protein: CASRRALHF
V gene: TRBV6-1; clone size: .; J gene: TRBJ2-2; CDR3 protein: CASSVRAGELFF
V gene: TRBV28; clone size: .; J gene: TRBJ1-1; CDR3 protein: CASSSGDSPNTEAFF
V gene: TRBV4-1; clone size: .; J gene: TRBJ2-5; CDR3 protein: CASSQTLQETQYF
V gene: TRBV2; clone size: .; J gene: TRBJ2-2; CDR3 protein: CASSGLRAGTGELFF
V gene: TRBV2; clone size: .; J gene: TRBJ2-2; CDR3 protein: CASSFDRNTGELFF
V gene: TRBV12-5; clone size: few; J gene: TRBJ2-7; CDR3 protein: CASGRTSGYEQYF
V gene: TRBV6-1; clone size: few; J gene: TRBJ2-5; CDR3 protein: CASSERGETQYF
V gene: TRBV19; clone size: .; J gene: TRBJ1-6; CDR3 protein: CASRSKDNSPLHF
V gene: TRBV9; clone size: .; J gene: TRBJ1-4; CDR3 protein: CASGGGLDRLNEKLFF
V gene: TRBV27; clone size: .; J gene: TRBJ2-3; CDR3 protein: CASSGGPSSTDTQYF
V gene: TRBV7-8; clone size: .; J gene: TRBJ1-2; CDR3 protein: CASSLVGLWGYTF
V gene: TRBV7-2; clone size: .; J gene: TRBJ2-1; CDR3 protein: CASSLARGAYNEQFF